This TCR beta chain was sequenced for a study of molecular identifiers for immune sequencing clone quantification. V shed 8 bases, J shed 3 bases, and the junction held 14 bases outside the gene matches. The CDR3 consists of 17 residues. The germline V gene encodes CDR1 MNHEY and CDR2 SMNVEV (reference sequence). TCRdb recomputed calls from the PCR reads with MiXCR, one row per CDR3 protein. The sample yields 460,000 or so distinct CDR3 sequences, under 30% seen once. Sequenced: naive CD8+ T cells from blood, with Jurkat cell RNA spiked in. As for subset: FACS-sorted CD8+CD4-CCR7+CD45RA+ naive T cells. The chain uses TRBV27 and TRBJ2-3, with 10 positions matching TRBD2. The receptor was isolated from a human donor in good health. Some libraries in this study had Jurkat cell RNA spiked in. CDR3 amino acids: CASLPPGSGGRTDTQYF. For the CDR3, the DNA is TGTGCCAGCCTACCTCCGGGTAGCGGGGGGCGGACAGATACGCAGTATTTT.